The rows below give T cell receptor beta chains drawn from one sample of a study of post-analysis software for immune sequencing data. TCRdb processed the PCR reads anew with MiXCR; each CDR3 protein has one entry. The table shows some 700,000 distinct CDR3 sequences, with 59% occurring only once. The sequenced sample consisted of blood. These receptors were taken from a girl aged 2-15 years with multiple sclerosis. CDR3s include the opening cysteine and the closing phenylalanine or tryptophan. A D gene is named only where the DNA matches it firmly. Size values are once, few and many counts, or a class for expanded clones, and some rows have none.

v_call	clone_size	d_call	j_call	cdr3_aa	cdr3_nt
TRBV10-1	-	TRBD2	TRBJ2-3	CASSPGLAIMDTQYF	TGCGCCAGCAGTCCGGGACTAGCGATCATGGATACGCAGTATTTT
TRBV29-1	-	-	TRBJ1-1	CSGGENGPEAFF	TGCAGCGGGGGGGAAAACGGGCCTGAAGCTTTCTTT
TRBV4-3	-	-	TRBJ1-5	CASSQGVSGEHSNQPQHF	TGCGCCAGCAGCCAAGGTGTATCGGGGGAGCATAGCAATCAGCCCCAGCATTTT
TRBV20-1	-	-	TRBJ1-6	CSARDGGDFYSPLHF	TGCAGTGCTAGAGATGGCGGGGACTTCTATTCACCCCTCCACTTT
TRBV7-2	few	TRBD1	TRBJ2-3	CASSPQGFRDTQYF	TGTGCCAGCAGCCCACAGGGGTTTCGAGATACGCAGTATTTT
TRBV6-5	-	-	TRBJ2-3	CASSYRMGGGDTDTQYF	TGTGCCAGCAGTTACAGGATGGGGGGGGGCGACACAGATACGCAGTATTTT
TRBV12-3/TRBV12-4	-	-	TRBJ1-2	CASSLARLYGYTF	TGTGCCAGCAGTTTAGCGAGACTTTATGGCTACACCTTC
TRBV12-3/TRBV12-4	-	-	TRBJ1-2	CASSLDGSGGYGYTF	TGTGCCAGCAGTTTAGATGGCAGTGGGGGCTATGGCTACACCTTC
TRBV12-3/TRBV12-4	-	-	TRBJ1-2	CASSRVYGYTF	TGTGCCAGCAGTAGGGTTTATGGCTACACCTTC
TRBV5-1	-	TRBD1	TRBJ1-2	CASSFPQGQGGGYTF	TGCGCCAGCAGCTTCCCGCAGGGACAGGGAGGAGGCTACACCTTC
TRBV27	-	-	TRBJ1-2	CASSNGGQGSYGYTF	TGTGCCAGCAGTAACGGGGGGCAGGGGAGCTATGGCTACACCTTC
TRBV29-1	few	-	TRBJ1-2	CSVVQGGSGYTF	TGCAGCGTTGTGCAGGGTGGCTCTGGCTATACCTTC
TRBV18	-	-	TRBJ1-6	CASSPVANHARDNSPLHF	TGTGCCAGCTCACCAGTGGCCAACCACGCTCGGGATAATTCACCCCTCCACTTT
TRBV6-5	few	TRBD1	TRBJ2-1	CASGTGGYNEQFF	TGTGCCAGCGGGACAGGGGGTTACAATGAGCAGTTCTTC
TRBV5-1	-	-	TRBJ1-2	CASSLSEPGNGYTF	TGCGCCAGCAGCTTGTCCGAACCGGGTAACGGCTACACCTTC
TRBV2	-	-	TRBJ2-7	CASSETAQAYEQYF	TGTGCCAGCAGTGAAACCGCACAGGCCTACGAGCAGTACTTC
TRBV12-5	few	-	TRBJ2-3	CASGLNGGTDTQYF	TGTGCTAGTGGTTTGAACGGGGGCACAGATACGCAGTATTTT
TRBV14	few	-	TRBJ1-2	CASSQDLGRGNYGYTF	TGTGCCAGCAGCCAAGATCTTGGAAGGGGTAACTATGGCTACACCTTC
TRBV5-1	once	-	TRBJ2-3	CASSGVLDTQYF	TGCGCCAGCAGCGGGGTACTAGATACGCAGTATTTT
TRBV20-1	few	-	TRBJ2-1	CSARRADNEQFF	TGCAGTGCTAGAAGGGCGGACAATGAGCAGTTCTTC
TRBV20-1	-	TRBD2	TRBJ2-1	CSARDLLEGTRSEQFF	TGCAGTGCTAGAGATCTTCTCGAGGGGACTAGAAGTGAGCAGTTCTTC
TRBV20-1	-	-	TRBJ1-4	CSARAAHSLINEKLFF	TGCAGTGCTAGAGCAGCTCACAGCTTGATTAATGAAAAACTGTTTTTT
TRBV5-1	-	TRBD1	TRBJ1-4	CASRSRGRLGNEKLFF	TGCGCCAGCAGATCCAGGGGGCGCTTAGGTAATGAAAAACTGTTTTTT
TRBV7-9	few	-	TRBJ2-1	CASSSETLYEQFF	TGTGCCAGCAGTTCCGAGACATTATATGAGCAGTTCTTC
TRBV5-1	-	TRBD1	TRBJ1-1	CASSLGDRGQEAFF	TGCGCCAGCAGCTTGGGGGACAGGGGGCAGGAAGCTTTCTTT
TRBV7-2	few	-	TRBJ2-1	CASSLLGGSYNEQFF	TGTGCCAGCAGCTTATTAGGTGGCTCCTACAATGAGCAGTTCTTC
TRBV10-2	few	-	TRBJ2-1	CASSERMGAGDNEQFF	TGCGCCAGCAGTGAACGAATGGGGGCCGGTGACAATGAGCAGTTCTTC
TRBV6-2/TRBV6-3	-	-	TRBJ2-1	CASTQDNEQFF	TGTGCCAGCACACAGGACAATGAGCAGTTCTTC
TRBV11-2	-	TRBD2	TRBJ2-3	CASSPRTSGSSDTQYF	TGTGCCAGCAGCCCCCGGACTAGCGGGAGCAGTGATACGCAGTATTTT
TRBV29-1	few	-	TRBJ2-4	CSVFTGSHIQYF	TGCAGCGTTTTTACCGGGAGTCACATTCAGTACTTC
TRBV25-1	-	TRBD1	TRBJ2-3	CARGQGVSTDTQYF	TGTGCCAGGGGACAGGGGGTTAGCACAGATACGCAGTATTTT
TRBV20-1	few	TRBD2	TRBJ2-3	CSARLAGKTDTQYF	TGCAGTGCTAGACTAGCGGGAAAAACAGATACGCAGTATTTT
TRBV10-3	-	-	TRBJ2-7	CAISESTGYEQYF	TGTGCCATCAGTGAGTCCACAGGTTACGAGCAGTACTTC
TRBV12-3/TRBV12-4	-	-	TRBJ2-7	CASRQDPYEQYF	TGTGCCAGCAGACAGGACCCCTACGAGCAGTACTTC
TRBV28	few	TRBD2	TRBJ2-1	CASSTGGLYYNEQFF	TGTGCCAGCAGTACGGGAGGGCTTTACTACAATGAGCAGTTCTTC
TRBV7-3	-	-	TRBJ2-2	CASSPTGEMELFF	TGTGCCAGCAGCCCGACAGGAGAGATGGAGCTGTTTTTT
TRBV7-7	once	TRBD1	TRBJ2-5	CASSTSPGTGGETQYF	TGTGCTAGCAGCACCTCCCCCGGGACAGGGGGTGAGACCCAGTACTTC
TRBV9	few	TRBD1	TRBJ2-3	CASSASLGQGTDTDTQYF	TGTGCCAGCAGCGCATCGCTTGGACAGGGGACCGACACAGATACGCAGTATTTT
TRBV10-3	-	-	TRBJ1-1	CAYGNLNTEAFF	TGTGCCTACGGGAACCTGAACACTGAAGCTTTCTTT
TRBV5-6	-	-	TRBJ2-5	CASSSLGTDWKETQYF	TGTGCCAGCAGCTCCCTCGGAACGGACTGGAAAGAGACCCAGTACTTC
TRBV15	-	-	TRBJ2-5	CATSRVRETQYF	TGTGCCACCAGCAGAGTTCGGGAGACCCAGTACTTC
TRBV12-3/TRBV12-4	-	-	TRBJ2-2	CASSLWGVTGELFF	TGTGCCAGCAGTTTGTGGGGAGTCACCGGGGAGCTGTTTTTT
TRBV20-1	few	TRBD2	TRBJ2-7	CSARDPESGDSYEQYF	TGCAGTGCTAGAGACCCGGAGAGCGGGGACTCCTACGAGCAGTACTTC
TRBV5-4	-	-	TRBJ1-2	CASSLDQRGGGYTF	TGTGCCAGCAGCCTCGATCAGAGAGGGGGGGGCTACACCTTC
TRBV10-3	-	TRBD1	TRBJ1-2	CATDGQGEAYYGYTF	TGTGCCACCGATGGACAGGGGGAAGCCTACTATGGCTACACCTTC
TRBV6-5	-	TRBD1	TRBJ2-1	CASSNLQGALNEQFF	TGTGCCAGCAGTAATCTACAGGGGGCGCTTAATGAGCAGTTCTTC
TRBV7-2	-	TRBD2	TRBJ2-5	CASSLVGPAGGLGKTQYF	TGTGCCAGCAGCTTAGTGGGGCCGGCGGGGGGGCTGGGAAAGACCCAGTACTTC
TRBV6-2/TRBV6-3	once	TRBD1	TRBJ1-1	CASSPNQGAHDTEAFF	TGTGCCAGCAGCCCTAACCAGGGGGCGCATGACACTGAAGCTTTCTTT